These 6 T cell receptor beta chains were all obtained from the same sample, sequenced in a study of T-cell memory formation after mild COVID-19. TCRdb independently ran MiXCR on the 5' RACE reads; one entry per CDR3 protein. The table includes a few hundred thousand distinct CDR3 sequences, roughly 18% detected once. The specimen sequenced was PBMCs or a T cell subset sorted from them (not recorded which). Source of these receptors: a man aged 18-30 years who had mild COVID-19 (a few samples of this study predate the infection). Cell type and time point are not known.

This clonotype showed up just a few times. The chain carries TRBV5-1 and TRBJ2-1, with no clear D. Trimming stripped 0 bases from V and 8 bases from J, with 18 bases between. The CDR3 totals 16 residues. Per germline, CDR1 SGHRS and CDR2 YFSETQ. The CDR3 bases are TGCGCCAGCAGCTTGGCTCAATGGTCGTATACTTATGAGCAGTTCTTC. Its translation: CASSLAQWSYTYEQFF.

J is TRBJ1-6 and V is TRBV14; no definite D call. The CDR3 contains 16 residues. Germline V gene sequence: CDR1 SGHDN, CDR2 FVKESK. V was trimmed by 4 bases and J by 0 bases, leaving 10 bases between them. CDR3 bases: TGTGCCAGCAGCCCCCGTCATAGCTCCTATAATTCACCCCTCCACTTT. Amino acids: CASSPRHSSYNSPLHF.

This clonotype was recorded at least ten times. The V and J genes are TRBV4-1 and TRBJ2-7; D is tentatively TRBD1 or TRBD2 (6 bases each). V was shortened by 3 bases and J by 2 bases, with 20 bases between the two germline ends. The length of the CDR3 is 17 residues. Germline V gene lookup returns CDR1 MGHRA and CDR2 YSYEKL. The CDR3 region is CASSQQLGGPWAYEQYV. DNA for the CDR3: TGCGCCAGCAGCCAGCAGTTGGGGGGCCCGTGGGCCTACGAGCAGTACGTC.

This clonotype was observed a handful of times. The V call is TRBV5-1, the J call TRBJ2-2; D is possibly TRBD2 (5 bases). V lost 4 bases to trimming and J lost 3 bases, with 7 bases between them. The germline V gene encodes CDR1 SGHRS and CDR2 YFSETQ. The CDR3 loop spans 13 amino acids. The CDR3 loop reads CASSVGDTGELFF. In DNA, the CDR3 is TGCGCCAGCAGCGTCGGGGACACCGGGGAGCTGTTTTTT.

This clonotype has just a few counts. The chain recombines TRBV20-1 with TRBJ2-7, with a possible D match to TRBD1 (5 bases). The CDR3 covers 13 residues. In germline, CDR1 is DFQATT, CDR2 SNEGSKA (reference sequence). The germline V and J ends were trimmed by 6 bases and 3 bases, with 15 bases remaining between them. The CDR3 DNA follows: TGCAGTGCCCAAGGCACGACAGTCTACGAGCAGTACTTC. Protein sequence: CSAQGTTVYEQYF.

The genes are TRBV7-2 and TRBJ2-3, with TRBD2 matching 13 bases. Germline CDR1 is SGHTA and CDR2 is FQGNSA. The CDR3 runs 16 residues. V gave up 5 bases and J gave up 9 bases; unmatched junction bases: 11. The chain's CDR3 is CASSRPGTSGARTQYF. The CDR3, as DNA: TGTGCCAGCAGCAGACCCGGGACTAGCGGGGCCCGCACGCAGTATTTT.